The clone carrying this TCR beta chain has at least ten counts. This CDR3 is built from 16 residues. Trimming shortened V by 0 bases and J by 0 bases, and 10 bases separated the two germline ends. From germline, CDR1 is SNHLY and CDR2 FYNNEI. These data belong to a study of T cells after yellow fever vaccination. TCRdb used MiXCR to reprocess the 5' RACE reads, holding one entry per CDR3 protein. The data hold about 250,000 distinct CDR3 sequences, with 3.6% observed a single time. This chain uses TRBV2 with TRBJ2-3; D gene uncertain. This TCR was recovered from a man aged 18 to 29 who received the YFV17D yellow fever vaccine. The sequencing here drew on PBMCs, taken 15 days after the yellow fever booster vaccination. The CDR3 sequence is CASSEAPSTSTDTQYF. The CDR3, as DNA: TGTGCCAGCAGTGAAGCGCCCTCAACTAGCACAGATACGCAGTATTTT.